This T cell receptor (beta chain) was profiled in a study of shared T cell receptors in the human thymus. The CDR3 has 12 residues. In germline, CDR1 is MDHEN, CDR2 SYDVKM. The V gene lost 4 bases and the J gene lost 8 bases, with 11 bases spanning the gap. This table comes from immunoSEQ multiplex PCR, and its TCRdb copy is limited to in-frame clones, with some not included. The sample includes about 380,000 clones, around 93% seen only once; the top ten take roughly 0.021%. V usage is TRBV28 and J usage is TRBJ1-2, with a tentative D call TRBD1 (5 bases). This receptor was obtained from a human donor. The specimen sequenced was thymocytes. The CDR3 coding sequence is TGTGCCAGCAGTTCCAGGGTTCAAGGCTACACCTTC. It translates to CASSSRVQGYTF.